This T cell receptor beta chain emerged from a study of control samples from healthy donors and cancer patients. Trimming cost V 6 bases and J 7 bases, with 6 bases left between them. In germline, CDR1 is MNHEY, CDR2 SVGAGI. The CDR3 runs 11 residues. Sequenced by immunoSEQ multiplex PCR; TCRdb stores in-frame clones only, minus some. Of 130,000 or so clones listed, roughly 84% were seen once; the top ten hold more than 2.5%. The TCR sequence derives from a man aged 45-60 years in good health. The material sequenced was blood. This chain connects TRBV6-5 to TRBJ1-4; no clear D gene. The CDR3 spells CASRAGEKLFF. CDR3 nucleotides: TGTGCCAGCAGGGCGGGTGAAAAACTGTTTTTT.